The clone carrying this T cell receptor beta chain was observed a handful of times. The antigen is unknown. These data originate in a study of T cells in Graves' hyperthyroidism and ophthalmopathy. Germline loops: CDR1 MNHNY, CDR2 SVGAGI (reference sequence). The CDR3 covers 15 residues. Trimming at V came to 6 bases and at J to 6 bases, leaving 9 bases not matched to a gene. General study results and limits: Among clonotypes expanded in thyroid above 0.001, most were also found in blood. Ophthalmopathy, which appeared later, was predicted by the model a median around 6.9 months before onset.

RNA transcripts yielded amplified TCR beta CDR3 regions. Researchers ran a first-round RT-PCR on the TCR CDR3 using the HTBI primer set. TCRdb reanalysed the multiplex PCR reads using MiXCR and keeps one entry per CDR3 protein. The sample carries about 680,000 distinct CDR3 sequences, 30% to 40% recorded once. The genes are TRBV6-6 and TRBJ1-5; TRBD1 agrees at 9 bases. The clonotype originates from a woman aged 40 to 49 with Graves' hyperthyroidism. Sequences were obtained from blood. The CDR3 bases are TGTGCCAGCAGAACTGCACAGGGGGCCCTTCAGCCCCAGCATTTT. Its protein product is CASRTAQGALQPQHF.